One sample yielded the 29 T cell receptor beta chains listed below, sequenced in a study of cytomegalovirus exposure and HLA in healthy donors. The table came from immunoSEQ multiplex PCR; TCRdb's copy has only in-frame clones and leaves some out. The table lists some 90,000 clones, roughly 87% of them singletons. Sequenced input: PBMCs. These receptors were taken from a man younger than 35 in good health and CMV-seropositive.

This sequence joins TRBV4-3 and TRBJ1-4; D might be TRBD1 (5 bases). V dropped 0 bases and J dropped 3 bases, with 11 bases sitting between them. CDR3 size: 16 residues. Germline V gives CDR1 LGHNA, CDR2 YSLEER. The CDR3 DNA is TGCGCCAGCAGCCAAGATACAGGCTTCTCTAATGAAAAACTGTTTTTT. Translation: CASSQDTGFSNEKLFF.

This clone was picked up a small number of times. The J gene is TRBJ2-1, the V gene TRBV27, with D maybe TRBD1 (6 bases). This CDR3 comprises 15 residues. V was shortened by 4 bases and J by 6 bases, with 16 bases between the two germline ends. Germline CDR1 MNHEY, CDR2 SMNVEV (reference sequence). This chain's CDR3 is CASSYRDNLGNEQFF. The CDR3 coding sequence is TGTGCCAGCAGTTACCGGGACAACCTTGGCAATGAGCAGTTCTTC.

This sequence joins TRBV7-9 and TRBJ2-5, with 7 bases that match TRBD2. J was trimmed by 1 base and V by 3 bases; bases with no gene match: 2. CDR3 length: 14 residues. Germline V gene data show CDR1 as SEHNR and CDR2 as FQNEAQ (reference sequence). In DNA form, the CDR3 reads TGTGCCAGCAGCTTCCGACTAGCCCAAGAGACCCAGTACTTC. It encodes CASSFRLAQETQYF.

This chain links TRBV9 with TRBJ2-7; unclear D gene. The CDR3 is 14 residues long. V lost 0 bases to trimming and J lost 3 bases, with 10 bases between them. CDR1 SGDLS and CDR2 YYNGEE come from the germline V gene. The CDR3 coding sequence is TGTGCCAGCAGCGTAGCCCCAACTAACTACGAGCAGTACTTC. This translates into CASSVAPTNYEQYF. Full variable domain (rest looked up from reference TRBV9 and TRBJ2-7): DSGVTQTPKHLITATGQRVTLRCSPRSGDLSVYWYQQSLDQGLQFLIQYYNGEERAKGNILERFSAQQFPDLHSELNLSSLELGDSALYFCASSVAPTNYEQYFGPGTRLTVT.

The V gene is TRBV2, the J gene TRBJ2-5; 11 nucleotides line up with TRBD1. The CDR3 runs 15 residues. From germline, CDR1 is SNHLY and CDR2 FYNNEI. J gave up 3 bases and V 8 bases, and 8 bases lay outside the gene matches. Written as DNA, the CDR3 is TGTGCCAGCGGAAGGACAGGGGGCTTCGAAGAGACCCAGTACTTC. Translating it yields CASGRTGGFEETQYF.

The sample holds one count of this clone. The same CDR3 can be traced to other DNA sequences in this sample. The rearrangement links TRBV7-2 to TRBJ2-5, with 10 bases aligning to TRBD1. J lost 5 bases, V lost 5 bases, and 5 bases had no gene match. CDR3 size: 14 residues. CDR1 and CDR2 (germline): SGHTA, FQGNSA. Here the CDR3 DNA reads TGTGCCAGCAGCCCAGGGACAGGGGTCGAGACCCAGTACTTC. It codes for CASSPGTGVETQYF.

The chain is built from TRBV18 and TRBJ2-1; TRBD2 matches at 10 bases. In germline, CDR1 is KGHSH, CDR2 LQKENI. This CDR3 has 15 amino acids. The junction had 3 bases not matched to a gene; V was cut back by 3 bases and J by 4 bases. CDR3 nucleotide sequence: TGTGCCAGCTCACCTTCTAGCGGGGGTTACAATGAGCAGTTCTTC. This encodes CASSPSSGGYNEQFF. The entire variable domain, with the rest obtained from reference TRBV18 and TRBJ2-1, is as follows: NAGVMQNPRHLVRRRGQEARLRCSPMKGHSHVYWYRQLPEEGLKFMVYLQKENIIDESGMPKERFSAEFPKEGPSILRIQQVVRGDSAAYFCASSPSSGGYNEQFFGPGTRLTVL.

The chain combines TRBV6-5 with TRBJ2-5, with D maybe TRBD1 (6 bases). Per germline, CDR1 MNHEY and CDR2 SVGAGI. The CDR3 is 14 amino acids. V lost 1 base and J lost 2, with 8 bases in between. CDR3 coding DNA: TGTGCCAGCAGTTACTGGCAGGGGCAAGAGACCCAGTACTTC. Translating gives CASSYWQGQETQYF.

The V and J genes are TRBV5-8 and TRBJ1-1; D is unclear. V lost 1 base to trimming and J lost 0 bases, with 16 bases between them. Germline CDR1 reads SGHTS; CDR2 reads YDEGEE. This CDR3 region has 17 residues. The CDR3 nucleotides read TGTGCCAGCAGCTTGAAGGCCTTGAGGAACATGAACACTGAAGCTTTCTTT. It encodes CASSLKALRNMNTEAFF.

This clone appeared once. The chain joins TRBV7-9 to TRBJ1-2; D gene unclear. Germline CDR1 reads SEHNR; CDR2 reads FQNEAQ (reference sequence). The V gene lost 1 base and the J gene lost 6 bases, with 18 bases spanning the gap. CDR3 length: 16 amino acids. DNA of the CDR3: TGTGCCAGCAGCTTAGAGACACAGCCCAAGATGGATGGCTACACCTTC. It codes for CASSLETQPKMDGYTF.

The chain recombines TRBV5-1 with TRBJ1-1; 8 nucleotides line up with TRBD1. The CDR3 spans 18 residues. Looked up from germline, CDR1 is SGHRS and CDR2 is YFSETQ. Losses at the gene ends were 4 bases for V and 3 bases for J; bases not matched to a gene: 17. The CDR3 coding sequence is TGCGCCAGCAGCAGGACAGGACAGGGCTTCGGTTTGGACACTGAAGCTTTCTTT. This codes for CASSRTGQGFGLDTEAFF. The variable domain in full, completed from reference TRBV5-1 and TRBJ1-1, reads KAGVTQTPRYLIKTRGQQVTLSCSPISGHRSVSWYQQTPGQGLQFLFEYFSETQRNKGNFPGRFSGRQFSNSRSEMNVSTLELGDSALYLCASSRTGQGFGLDTEAFFGQGTRLTVV.

The CDR3 sequence: CASKSGTGADTQYF. DNA of the CDR3: TGTGCCAGTAAGTCCGGGACAGGCGCAGATACGCAGTATTTT. The rearrangement joins TRBV19 to TRBJ2-3; 8 bases are shared with TRBD1. J was trimmed by 4 bases and V by 7 bases; bases with no gene match: 7. From germline, CDR1 is LNHDA and CDR2 SQIVND (reference sequence). This CDR3 contains 14 residues.

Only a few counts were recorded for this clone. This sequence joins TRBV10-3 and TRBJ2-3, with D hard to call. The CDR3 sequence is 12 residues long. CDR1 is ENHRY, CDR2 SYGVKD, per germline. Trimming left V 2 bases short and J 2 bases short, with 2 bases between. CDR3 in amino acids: CAISELTDTQYF. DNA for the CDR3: TGTGCCATCAGTGAGCTCACAGATACGCAGTATTTT.

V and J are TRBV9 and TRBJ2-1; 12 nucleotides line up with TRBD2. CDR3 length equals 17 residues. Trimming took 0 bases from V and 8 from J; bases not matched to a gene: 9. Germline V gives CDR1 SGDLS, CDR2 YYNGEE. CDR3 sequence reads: CASSVEAGLAGIDEQFF. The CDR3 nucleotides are TGTGCCAGCAGCGTAGAGGCCGGACTAGCGGGAATCGATGAGCAGTTCTTC.

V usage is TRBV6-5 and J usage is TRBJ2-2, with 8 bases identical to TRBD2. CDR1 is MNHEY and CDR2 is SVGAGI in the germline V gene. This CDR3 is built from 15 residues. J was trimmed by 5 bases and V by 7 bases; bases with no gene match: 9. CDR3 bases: TGTGCCAGCAAAGGGGCGGGAGGTTGGACCGGGGAGCTGTTTTTT. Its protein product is CASKGAGGWTGELFF.

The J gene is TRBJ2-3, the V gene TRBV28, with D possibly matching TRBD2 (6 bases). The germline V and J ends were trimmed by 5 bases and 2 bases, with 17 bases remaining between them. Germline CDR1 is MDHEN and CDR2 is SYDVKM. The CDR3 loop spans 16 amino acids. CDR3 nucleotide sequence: TGTGCCAGCAGTAGAAGACTAGGACCTTTCACAGATACGCAGTATTTT. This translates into CASSRRLGPFTDTQYF.

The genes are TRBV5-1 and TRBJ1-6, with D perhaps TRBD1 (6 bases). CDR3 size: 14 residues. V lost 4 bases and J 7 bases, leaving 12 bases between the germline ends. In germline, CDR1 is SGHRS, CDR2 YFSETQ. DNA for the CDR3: TGCGCCAGCAGCATCCGGACAGAAAATTCACCCCTCCACTTT. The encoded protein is CASSIRTENSPLHF.

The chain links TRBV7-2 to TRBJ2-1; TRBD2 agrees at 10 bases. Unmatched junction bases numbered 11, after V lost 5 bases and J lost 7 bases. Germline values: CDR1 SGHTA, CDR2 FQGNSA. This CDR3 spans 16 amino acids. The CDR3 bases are TGTGCCAGCAGCCCACTAGGTAGCGGGGGGCCTAATGAGCAGTTCTTC. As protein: CASSPLGSGGPNEQFF.

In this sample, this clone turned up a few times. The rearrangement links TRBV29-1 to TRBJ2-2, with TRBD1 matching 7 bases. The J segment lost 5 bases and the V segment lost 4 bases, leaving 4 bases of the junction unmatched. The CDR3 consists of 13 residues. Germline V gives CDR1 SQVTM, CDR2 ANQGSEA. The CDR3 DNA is TGCAGCGTTGTAGGGGGCGCAACCGGGGAGCTGTTTTTT. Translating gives CSVVGGATGELFF.

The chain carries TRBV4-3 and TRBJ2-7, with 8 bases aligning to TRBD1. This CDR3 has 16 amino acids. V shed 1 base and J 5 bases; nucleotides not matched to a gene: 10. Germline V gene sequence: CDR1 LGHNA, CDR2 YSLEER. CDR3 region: CASSQGETGDFDEQYF. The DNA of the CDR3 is TGCGCCAGCAGCCAAGGGGAGACAGGGGATTTCGACGAGCAGTACTTC.

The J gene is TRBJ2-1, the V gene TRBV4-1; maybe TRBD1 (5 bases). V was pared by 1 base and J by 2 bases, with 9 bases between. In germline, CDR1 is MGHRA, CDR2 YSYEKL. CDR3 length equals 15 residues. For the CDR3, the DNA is TGCGCCAGCAGCCAAGCAGGGCAGACCTACAATGAGCAGTTCTTC. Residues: CASSQAGQTYNEQFF.

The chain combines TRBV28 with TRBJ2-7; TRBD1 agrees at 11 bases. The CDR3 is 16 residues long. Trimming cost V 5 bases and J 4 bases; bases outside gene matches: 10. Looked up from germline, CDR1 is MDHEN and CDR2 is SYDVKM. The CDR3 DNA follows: TGTGCCAGCAGTACCGCCGGGACAGGGGGAAGATACGAGCAGTACTTC. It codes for CASSTAGTGGRYEQYF. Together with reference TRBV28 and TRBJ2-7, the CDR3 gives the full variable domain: DVKVTQSSRYLVKRTGEKVFLECVQDMDHENMFWYRQDPGLGLRLIYFSYDVKMKEKGDIPEGYSVSREKKERFSLILESASTNQTSMYLCASSTAGTGGRYEQYFGPGTRLTVT.

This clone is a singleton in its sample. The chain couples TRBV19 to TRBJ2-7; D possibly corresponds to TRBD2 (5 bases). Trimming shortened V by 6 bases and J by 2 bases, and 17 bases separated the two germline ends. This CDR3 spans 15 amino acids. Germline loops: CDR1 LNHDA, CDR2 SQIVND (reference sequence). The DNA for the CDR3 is TGTGCCAGTAGCCAGCCCGGACTCCTAACCTACGAGCAGTACTTC. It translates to CASSQPGLLTYEQYF. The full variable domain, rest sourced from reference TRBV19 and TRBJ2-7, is DGGITQSPKYLFRKEGQNVTLSCEQNLNHDAMYWYRQDPGQGLRLIYYSQIVNDFQKGDIAEGYSVSREKKESFPLTVTSAQKNPTAFYLCASSQPGLLTYEQYFGPGTRLTVT.

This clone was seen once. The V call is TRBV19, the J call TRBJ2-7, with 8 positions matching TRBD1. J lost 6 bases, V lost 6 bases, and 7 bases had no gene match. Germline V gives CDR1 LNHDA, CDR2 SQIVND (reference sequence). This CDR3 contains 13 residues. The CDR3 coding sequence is TGTGCCAGTAGCACGCGGACAGGGCGCGAGCAGTACTTC. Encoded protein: CASSTRTGREQYF.

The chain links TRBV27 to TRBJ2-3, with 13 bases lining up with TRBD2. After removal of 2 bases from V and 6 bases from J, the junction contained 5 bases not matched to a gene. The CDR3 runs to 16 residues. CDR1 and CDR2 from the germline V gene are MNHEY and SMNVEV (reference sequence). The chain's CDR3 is CASSLRTSGSFDTQYF. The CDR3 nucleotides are TGTGCCAGCAGTTTACGGACTAGCGGGAGTTTCGATACGCAGTATTTT.

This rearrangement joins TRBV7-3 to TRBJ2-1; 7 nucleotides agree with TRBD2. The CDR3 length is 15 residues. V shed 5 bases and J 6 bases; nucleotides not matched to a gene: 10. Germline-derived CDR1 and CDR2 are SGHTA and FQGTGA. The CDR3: CASSPPGGRPNEQFF. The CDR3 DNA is TGTGCCAGCAGCCCGCCGGGGGGTAGACCCAATGAGCAGTTCTTC.

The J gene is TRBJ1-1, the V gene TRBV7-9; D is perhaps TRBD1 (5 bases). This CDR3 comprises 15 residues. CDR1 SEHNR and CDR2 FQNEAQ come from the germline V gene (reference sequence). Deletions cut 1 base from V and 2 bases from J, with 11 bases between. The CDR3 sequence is CASSLGRVRNTEAFF. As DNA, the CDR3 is TGTGCCAGCAGCTTAGGCAGGGTTAGAAACACTGAAGCTTTCTTT.

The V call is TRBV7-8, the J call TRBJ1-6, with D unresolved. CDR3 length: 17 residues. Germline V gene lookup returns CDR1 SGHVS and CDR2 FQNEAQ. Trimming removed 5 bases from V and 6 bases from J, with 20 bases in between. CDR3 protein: CASSRISSGTINSPLHF. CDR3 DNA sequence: TGTGCCAGCAGCCGCATTTCGTCTGGAACTATTAATTCACCCCTCCACTTT.

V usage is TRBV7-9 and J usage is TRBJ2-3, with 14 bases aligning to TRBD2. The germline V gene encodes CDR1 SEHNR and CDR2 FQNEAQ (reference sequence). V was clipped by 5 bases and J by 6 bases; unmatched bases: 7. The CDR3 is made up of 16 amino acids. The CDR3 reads CASSLGTSGSVDTQYF. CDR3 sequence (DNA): TGTGCCAGCAGCCTAGGGACTAGCGGGAGTGTCGATACGCAGTATTTT.